This T cell receptor (beta chain) was captured in a study of a mutant IDH1 vaccine in newly diagnosed glioma. Study-level background: The vaccination schedule gave patients eight doses in weeks 1, 3, 5, 7, 11, 15, 19 and 23. Patients had received radiotherapy, temozolomide, or both previously, most receiving both.

TCRdb keeps only in-frame clones here, not all; method: immunoSEQ multiplex PCR. This sample yields about 75,000 clones, of which roughly 90% are seen a single time; about 0.61% belongs to the top ten. The study, taken as a whole, reports: The authors found pseudoprogression apparently unrelated to changes in top peripheral T cell clonotypes.

Concerning this clone itself: Its antigen is undetermined.

CDR3 length: 15 residues. Germline CDR1 reads SGHVS; CDR2 reads FQNEAQ. The ends lost 5 bases at V and 2 bases at J; junction bases unmatched: 6. Time point: week 5, during vaccination. A single vaccine dose contained 300 ug of mutant IDH1 20-mer peptide, and topical imiquimod was used with it. The TCR originated in a woman aged 50 to 65 with glioma. The rearrangement uses TRBV7-8 and TRBJ2-1; 7 nucleotides line up with TRBD2. Specimen: PBMCs, collected from a glioma patient whose treatment included an IDH1 peptide vaccine. The CDR3 region is CASSLRGDPYNEQFF. DNA of the CDR3: TGTGCCAGCAGCCTTCGGGGGGACCCCTACAATGAGCAGTTCTTC.